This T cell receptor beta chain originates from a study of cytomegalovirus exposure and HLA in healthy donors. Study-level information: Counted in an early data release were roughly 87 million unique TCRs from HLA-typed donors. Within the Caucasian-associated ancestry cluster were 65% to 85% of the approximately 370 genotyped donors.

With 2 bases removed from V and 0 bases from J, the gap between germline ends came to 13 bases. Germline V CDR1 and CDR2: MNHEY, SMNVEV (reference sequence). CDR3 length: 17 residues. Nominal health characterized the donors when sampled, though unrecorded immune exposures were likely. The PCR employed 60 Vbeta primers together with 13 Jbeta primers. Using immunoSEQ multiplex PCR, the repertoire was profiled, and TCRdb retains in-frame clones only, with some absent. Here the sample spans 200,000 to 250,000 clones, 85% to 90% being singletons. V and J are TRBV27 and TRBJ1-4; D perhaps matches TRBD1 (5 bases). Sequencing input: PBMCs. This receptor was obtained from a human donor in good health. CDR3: CASSLRGRAATNEKLFF. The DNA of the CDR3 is TGTGCCAGCAGTTTAAGAGGCAGGGCAGCAACTAATGAAAAACTGTTTTTT.